Listed here is a single T cell receptor (beta chain). Its cognate antigen is unknown. Unique molecular identifiers were incorporated during preparation of the TCRbeta library. TCRdb ran MiXCR on the PCR reads and lists one entry per CDR3 protein. The repertoire consists of around 490,000 distinct CDR3 sequences, with more than 9.5% occurring once and the leading ten covering 12% to 15%. This sample stems from a study of T-cell reconstitution after alpha-beta-depleted transplantation in children. General observations from the study: After transplant, at about two months, alpha-beta T cells were reportedly derived from several hundred expanded graft clones.

This material consisted of PBMCs, mostly from graft donor cells, taken 180 days after TCRalphabeta/CD19-depleted stem cell transplant. This clonotype was sampled from a female patient aged 2-9 years who had a stem cell transplant for aplastic anemia, so the T cells may come from the graft donor.

The CDR3 here is CASSFAQDIILHF. CDR3 nucleotides: TGTGCCAGCAGTTTCGCCCAAGACATTATCCTCCACTTT. This rearrangement joins TRBV6-5 to TRBJ1-6; D is undetermined. Looked up from germline, CDR1 is MNHEY and CDR2 is SVGAGI. Trimming took off 4 bases at V and 15 bases at J, with 16 bases between the two ends. The length of the CDR3 is 13 residues.